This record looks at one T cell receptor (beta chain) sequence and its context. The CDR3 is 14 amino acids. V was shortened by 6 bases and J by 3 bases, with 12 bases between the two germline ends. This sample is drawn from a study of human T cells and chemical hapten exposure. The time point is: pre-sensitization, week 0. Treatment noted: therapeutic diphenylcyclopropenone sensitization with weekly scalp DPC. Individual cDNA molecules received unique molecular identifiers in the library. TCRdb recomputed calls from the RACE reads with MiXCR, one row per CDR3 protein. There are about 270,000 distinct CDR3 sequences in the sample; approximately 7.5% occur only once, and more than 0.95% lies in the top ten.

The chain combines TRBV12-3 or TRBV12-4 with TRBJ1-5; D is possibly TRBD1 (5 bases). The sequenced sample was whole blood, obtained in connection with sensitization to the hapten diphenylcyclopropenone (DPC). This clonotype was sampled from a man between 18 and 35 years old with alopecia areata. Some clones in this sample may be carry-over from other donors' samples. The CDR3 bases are TGTGCCAGCAGCCCGAGGGGTTTCAATCAGCCCCAGCATTTT. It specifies CASSPRGFNQPQHF.